This T cell receptor beta chain was found in a study of cytomegalovirus exposure and HLA in healthy donors. Whole-study findings and limits: In a later analysis, TCR beta V- and J-gene trimming was associated with a missense DCLRE1C variant.

Worth noting for this clone: The antigen remains unidentified.

There are 15 residues in the CDR3. J gave up 6 bases and V 2 bases, and 3 bases lay outside the gene matches. CDR1 and CDR2 from the germline V gene are KGHSH and LQKENI. Primers for the PCR totalled 60 Vbeta and 13 Jbeta. Some clones are missing from TCRdb's copy, which holds only in-frame ones; the method was immunoSEQ multiplex PCR. Among under 150,000 clones, around 78% were seen once, and the ten largest hold 1.8%. The sample comprised PBMCs. The clonotype originates from a woman between 50 and 59 years old in good health and CMV-seronegative. V is TRBV18 and J is TRBJ2-7, with 14 bases lining up with TRBD2. CDR3 residues: CASSPGTSGSPEQYF. CDR3 nucleotides: TGTGCCAGCTCACCAGGGACTAGCGGGAGCCCCGAGCAGTACTTC.